Included here is one T cell receptor beta chain sequence, with context. Its antigen is not known. The data belong to a study of T cell responses to AZD1222 COVID-19 vaccine. Overall study results and limits: No day 14 peak samples; only post-peak repertoires were characterized. Only five to seven AZD1222 recipients tested seropositive at baseline.

Clones were sequenced by immunoSEQ multiplex PCR, and TCRdb holds only the in-frame ones, with some missing. The table shows around 200,000 clones, with almost 90% occurring only once. The length of the CDR3 is 15 residues. CDR1 is MGHRA and CDR2 is YSYEKL in the germline V gene. Trimming took off 4 bases at V and 5 bases at J, with 15 bases between the two ends. The source is an adult in good health. The specimen comprised peripheral blood, sampled on day 0 of AZD1222 vaccination. The chain employs TRBV4-1 and TRBJ2-1; a possible D gene is TRBD1 (6 bases). In nucleotides, the CDR3 is TGCGCCAGCAGCCTTACACCGGGACACAACAATGAGCAGTTCTTC. It is translated as CASSLTPGHNNEQFF.